This paragraph reports one T cell receptor beta chain. Antigen: not known. With a much larger clone just one base away, this may be a read error. The data are from a study of tumor and adjacent non-tumor tissue in lung cancer. As for the study in general: There were approximately twelve adenocarcinoma, a couple of squamous cell carcinoma and 1 small cell lung cancer cases. On average, productive TCRbeta reads reached about 4.17 million per sample.

RNA was extracted from bulk tissue without any cell sorting. Donors were chemotherapy-naive, newly diagnosed lung cancer surgical patients in China, August–late 2014. Study-level findings and limits: In normal lung, the top 100 clones were significantly more dominant than in tumor.

Germline values: CDR1 SEHNR, CDR2 FQNEAQ (reference sequence). The CDR3 is made up of 15 amino acids. A modified ARM-PCR protocol with three rounds of nested PCR amplified TCRbeta. TCRdb re-analysed the multiplex PCR reads in MiXCR, keeping a single row per CDR3 protein. This sample has roughly 120,000 distinct CDR3 sequences, with over 75% found just once. The specimen sequenced was lung tumor tissue. This clonotype was obtained from a man between 65 and 85 years old with non-small cell lung cancer. The genes are TRBV7-9 and TRBJ2-7, with D perhaps TRBD1 or TRBD2 (6 bases each). The CDR3 spells CASSTMAGGANEHYF. As DNA, the CDR3 is TGTGCCAGCAGCACGATGGCCGGGGGCGCGAACGAGCACTACTTC.